This TCR beta chain appears in the sequencing data of a study of Tregs in tolerant kidney transplant recipients. Study as a whole: Mixed chimerism was transient after nonmyeloablative marrow transplants from related graft donors. Notes on the study in general: Few patients were studied, so findings need validation in larger groups.

Germline V lookup: CDR1 MNHEY, CDR2 SVGAGI. The V end lost 0 bases, the J end lost 8 bases, and 14 bases lay between the germline ends. This CDR3 contains 16 residues. On this clone: Its antigen remains unidentified.

TCRdb keeps only in-frame clones here, not all; method: immunoSEQ multiplex PCR. The table lists about 61,000 clones, around 85% of them singletons. Sequenced here: Tregs from blood, sampled before the transplant. The rearrangement links TRBV6-5 to TRBJ1-6; a weak D match, TRBD1 (6 bases). The receptor was isolated from a human donor who received a combined kidney and bone marrow transplant. The CDR3 reads CASSYSGGGQYSPLHF. The CDR3 DNA is TGTGCCAGCAGTTACTCCGGGGGGGGGCAATATTCACCCCTCCACTTT.